A selection of T cell receptor beta chains follows, all from one sample in a study of memory CD8 T cells in hepatitis C reinfection. The method was immunoSEQ multiplex PCR; TCRdb's version includes in-frame clones alone and lacks a portion of them. The sample records 50,000 or so clones, about nine tenths being singletons. Sequencing was performed on naive CD8+ T cells sorted from blood. These receptors were taken from a man younger than 35 with hepatitis C virus infection. Each CDR3 is given with its conserved first and last residue. D genes are given only for firm matches. Rows give clone size only sometimes, using once, few, many, or a class for an expanded clone.

D: .; size: .; V: TRBV19; J: TRBJ2-5; DNA: TGTGCCAGTAGTGATGACGGCGGGACCCAGTACTTC; CDR3: CASSDDGGTQYF
D: .; size: .; V: TRBV9; J: TRBJ2-2; DNA: TGTGCCAGCAGCTGGACAGACAACACCGGGGAGCTGTTTTTT; CDR3: CASSWTDNTGELFF
D: .; size: .; V: TRBV6-5; J: TRBJ2-7; DNA: TGTGCCAGCAGTTGGCACAGGAGACCCTACGAGCAGTACTTC; CDR3: CASSWHRRPYEQYF
D: .; size: .; V: TRBV14; J: TRBJ2-1; DNA: TGTGCCAGCAGCCAAGTTGGAGGAGATGAGCAGTTCTTC; CDR3: CASSQVGGDEQFF
D: TRBD1; size: .; V: TRBV6-5; J: TRBJ2-1; DNA: TGTGCCAGCAGTTACTACCCTTCTGGGACAGGCAATGAGCAGTTCTTC; CDR3: CASSYYPSGTGNEQFF
D: .; size: once; V: TRBV19; J: TRBJ1-1; DNA: TGTGCCAGTAGTATGGGGAGAAACACTGAAGCTTTCTTT; CDR3: CASSMGRNTEAFF
D: .; size: .; V: TRBV5-4; J: TRBJ2-7; DNA: TGTGCCAGCAGCTTGGAGGGTGGGAGTGAGAGCGAGCAGTACTTC; CDR3: CASSLEGGSESEQYF
D: .; size: .; V: TRBV7-9; J: TRBJ2-1; DNA: TGTGCCAGTCGGAGGGACTCCTACAATGAGCAGTTCTTC; CDR3: CASRRDSYNEQFF
D: TRBD2; size: .; V: TRBV5-1; J: TRBJ2-7; DNA: TGCGCCAGCACCGAAGCGGGAGGGTACTACGAGCAGTACTTC; CDR3: CASTEAGGYYEQYF
D: TRBD2; size: .; V: TRBV28; J: TRBJ2-7; DNA: TGTGCCAGCAGTTCCTGGCGGGAGACCTACGAGCAGTACTTC; CDR3: CASSSWRETYEQYF
D: TRBD2; size: .; V: TRBV6-5; J: TRBJ2-2; DNA: TGTGCCAGCAGTGCGACTAGCGGGAACACCGGGGAGCTGTTTTTT; CDR3: CASSATSGNTGELFF
D: .; size: once; V: TRBV7-9; J: TRBJ1-1; DNA: TGTGCCAGCAAACCCGACAGGTTAGCCATAGGTACTGAAGCTTTCTTT; CDR3: CASKPDRLAIGTEAFF
D: TRBD2; size: once; V: TRBV7-6; J: TRBJ2-3; DNA: TGTGCCAGCAGCTTAGGAACTAGCGGGGGTTCTAGCACAGATACGCAGTATTTT; CDR3: CASSLGTSGGSSTDTQYF
D: .; size: .; V: TRBV19; J: TRBJ1-1; DNA: TGTGCCAGTAGTATAGTTGGGGGTAGCGGCACTGAAGCTTTCTTT; CDR3: CASSIVGGSGTEAFF
D: TRBD2; size: .; V: TRBV15; J: TRBJ2-5; DNA: TGTGCCACCAGCAGAGATCCGCAGGGGCTAGCGGGAGGAGAGACCCAGTACTTC; CDR3: CATSRDPQGLAGGETQYF
D: TRBD1; size: .; V: TRBV6-6; J: TRBJ2-2; DNA: TGTGCCAGCAGCCCGGGACAGGGGAACACCGGGGAGCTGTTTTTT; CDR3: CASSPGQGNTGELFF
D: .; size: .; V: TRBV6-6; J: TRBJ1-1; DNA: TGTGCCAGCAGCCTCGTAGATGAAGCTTTCTTT; CDR3: CASSLVDEAFF
D: TRBD2; size: .; V: TRBV19; J: TRBJ2-3; DNA: TGTGCCAGTAGCGTCCCGGTCGGTGTCGGGGGGGACACAGATACGCAGTATTTT; CDR3: CASSVPVGVGGDTDTQYF
D: TRBD2; size: .; V: TRBV7-8; J: TRBJ2-1; DNA: TGTGCCAGCAGTCCCGAGGAGCGGGGGCTTAGCGATGAGCAGTTCTTC; CDR3: CASSPEERGLSDEQFF
D: TRBD1; size: .; V: TRBV7-9; J: TRBJ2-1; DNA: TGTGCCAGCCGGAGCTCCGACAGGGTTTTTTTCAATGAGCAGTTCTTC; CDR3: CASRSSDRVFFNEQFF
D: .; size: .; V: TRBV6-1; J: TRBJ2-3; DNA: TGTGCCAGCAGTGAAAGTTACCCGGGACAGGGATCCCTCCTAGCGGGACTTAGGTCGGATACGCAGTATTTT; CDR3: CASSESYPGQGSLLAGLRSDTQYF
D: TRBD2; size: .; V: TRBV4-1; J: TRBJ2-1; DNA: TGCGCCAGCAGCCAAGAGCCACTAGCGGGAGCCTCCAATGAGCAGTTCTTC; CDR3: CASSQEPLAGASNEQFF
D: .; size: .; V: TRBV27; J: TRBJ2-2; DNA: TGTGCCAGCAGTTTACAGGGATCCACCGGGGAGCTGTTTTTT; CDR3: CASSLQGSTGELFF
D: TRBD2; size: .; V: TRBV7-9; J: TRBJ2-1; DNA: TGTGCCAGCAGCTTAGTGGCTAGCGGTTACAATGAGCAGTTCTTC; CDR3: CASSLVASGYNEQFF
D: .; size: .; V: TRBV5-1; J: TRBJ1-1; DNA: TGCGCCAGCAGCTGGGTGGGGGGGGCCAACACTGAAGCTTTCTTT; CDR3: CASSWVGGANTEAFF
D: .; size: medium-sized; V: TRBV7-9; J: TRBJ1-1; DNA: TGTGCCAGCAGCACAGATCTGGGACTGATGACTGGGGCTTTCTTT; CDR3: CASSTDLGLMTGAFF
D: TRBD2; size: .; V: TRBV5-8; J: TRBJ2-3; DNA: TGTGCCAGCAGCTTGGGGAGCGGGGGGAGCACAGATACGCAGTATTTT; CDR3: CASSLGSGGSTDTQYF
D: .; size: .; V: TRBV27; J: TRBJ1-2; DNA: TGTGCCAGCAGTTTAAGCCGATCCTATGGCTACACCTTC; CDR3: CASSLSRSYGYTF
D: .; size: once; V: TRBV10-3; J: TRBJ1-2; DNA: TGTGCCATCAGTGAGACAGCGCGGGACCTCAAGAGCTACACCTTC; CDR3: CAISETARDLKSYTF
D: .; size: .; V: TRBV15; J: TRBJ2-2; DNA: TGTGCCACCAGCTCTATGGAAGTGCAGGAGGCCGGGGAGCTGTTTTTT; CDR3: CATSSMEVQEAGELFF
D: TRBD1; size: .; V: TRBV28; J: TRBJ1-5; DNA: TGTGCCAGCAGTTTATTTCGTGGACAGGCTAATCAGCCCCAGCATTTT; CDR3: CASSLFRGQANQPQHF
D: TRBD2; size: .; V: TRBV4-3; J: TRBJ2-1; DNA: TGCGCCAGTAGCCCAGGACTAGCGGAGTACAATGAGCAGTTCTTC; CDR3: CASSPGLAEYNEQFF
D: .; size: .; V: TRBV7-9; J: TRBJ2-6; DNA: TGTGCCAGCAGCTTCGAGAGAACTGGGGCCAACGTCCTGACTTTC; CDR3: CASSFERTGANVLTF
D: .; size: .; V: TRBV6-5; J: TRBJ1-2; DNA: TGTGCCAGCAGCCAAAGGGGGATCTGGGCGTATGGCTACACCTTC; CDR3: CASSQRGIWAYGYTF
D: TRBD1; size: .; V: TRBV7-3; J: TRBJ2-1; DNA: TGTGCCAGCAGTGATACAGGGGGCTCCTACAATGAGCAGTTCTTC; CDR3: CASSDTGGSYNEQFF